Listed here is a single T cell receptor beta chain. As yet, its antigen is unknown. These data come from a study of cytomegalovirus exposure and HLA in healthy donors. Broader study findings: Most CMV-associated TCR beta chains appeared HLA-restricted in a later analysis. V segments that were indistinguishable, TRBV6-2 and TRBV6-3 among them, were omitted from analysis. In vitro data verified three CMV-associated chains as specific for CMV antigens. A later analysis reportedly found fewer N-insertions in an Asian-associated ancestry cluster than the roughly 680-donor mean.

This CDR3 region has 14 residues. The germline gives CDR1 SNHLY, CDR2 FYNNEI. With 2 bases clipped from V and 6 bases from J, the junction kept 3 bases outside the gene matches. Primers: 60 Vbeta forward and 13 Jbeta reverse. Profiled with immunoSEQ multiplex PCR; TCRdb holds only in-frame clones, not every one. The sample lists 150,000 to 200,000 clones, 65% to 80% seen once, with 2.1% in the top ten. Input material: PBMCs. The V gene is TRBV2, the J gene TRBJ2-1, with TRBD2 identical over 8 bases. The origin of this receptor is a man in his forties in good health and CMV-seronegative. The CDR3 is CASSERTSFNEQFF. CDR3 nucleotides: TGTGCCAGCAGTGAACGGACTAGCTTCAATGAGCAGTTCTTC.